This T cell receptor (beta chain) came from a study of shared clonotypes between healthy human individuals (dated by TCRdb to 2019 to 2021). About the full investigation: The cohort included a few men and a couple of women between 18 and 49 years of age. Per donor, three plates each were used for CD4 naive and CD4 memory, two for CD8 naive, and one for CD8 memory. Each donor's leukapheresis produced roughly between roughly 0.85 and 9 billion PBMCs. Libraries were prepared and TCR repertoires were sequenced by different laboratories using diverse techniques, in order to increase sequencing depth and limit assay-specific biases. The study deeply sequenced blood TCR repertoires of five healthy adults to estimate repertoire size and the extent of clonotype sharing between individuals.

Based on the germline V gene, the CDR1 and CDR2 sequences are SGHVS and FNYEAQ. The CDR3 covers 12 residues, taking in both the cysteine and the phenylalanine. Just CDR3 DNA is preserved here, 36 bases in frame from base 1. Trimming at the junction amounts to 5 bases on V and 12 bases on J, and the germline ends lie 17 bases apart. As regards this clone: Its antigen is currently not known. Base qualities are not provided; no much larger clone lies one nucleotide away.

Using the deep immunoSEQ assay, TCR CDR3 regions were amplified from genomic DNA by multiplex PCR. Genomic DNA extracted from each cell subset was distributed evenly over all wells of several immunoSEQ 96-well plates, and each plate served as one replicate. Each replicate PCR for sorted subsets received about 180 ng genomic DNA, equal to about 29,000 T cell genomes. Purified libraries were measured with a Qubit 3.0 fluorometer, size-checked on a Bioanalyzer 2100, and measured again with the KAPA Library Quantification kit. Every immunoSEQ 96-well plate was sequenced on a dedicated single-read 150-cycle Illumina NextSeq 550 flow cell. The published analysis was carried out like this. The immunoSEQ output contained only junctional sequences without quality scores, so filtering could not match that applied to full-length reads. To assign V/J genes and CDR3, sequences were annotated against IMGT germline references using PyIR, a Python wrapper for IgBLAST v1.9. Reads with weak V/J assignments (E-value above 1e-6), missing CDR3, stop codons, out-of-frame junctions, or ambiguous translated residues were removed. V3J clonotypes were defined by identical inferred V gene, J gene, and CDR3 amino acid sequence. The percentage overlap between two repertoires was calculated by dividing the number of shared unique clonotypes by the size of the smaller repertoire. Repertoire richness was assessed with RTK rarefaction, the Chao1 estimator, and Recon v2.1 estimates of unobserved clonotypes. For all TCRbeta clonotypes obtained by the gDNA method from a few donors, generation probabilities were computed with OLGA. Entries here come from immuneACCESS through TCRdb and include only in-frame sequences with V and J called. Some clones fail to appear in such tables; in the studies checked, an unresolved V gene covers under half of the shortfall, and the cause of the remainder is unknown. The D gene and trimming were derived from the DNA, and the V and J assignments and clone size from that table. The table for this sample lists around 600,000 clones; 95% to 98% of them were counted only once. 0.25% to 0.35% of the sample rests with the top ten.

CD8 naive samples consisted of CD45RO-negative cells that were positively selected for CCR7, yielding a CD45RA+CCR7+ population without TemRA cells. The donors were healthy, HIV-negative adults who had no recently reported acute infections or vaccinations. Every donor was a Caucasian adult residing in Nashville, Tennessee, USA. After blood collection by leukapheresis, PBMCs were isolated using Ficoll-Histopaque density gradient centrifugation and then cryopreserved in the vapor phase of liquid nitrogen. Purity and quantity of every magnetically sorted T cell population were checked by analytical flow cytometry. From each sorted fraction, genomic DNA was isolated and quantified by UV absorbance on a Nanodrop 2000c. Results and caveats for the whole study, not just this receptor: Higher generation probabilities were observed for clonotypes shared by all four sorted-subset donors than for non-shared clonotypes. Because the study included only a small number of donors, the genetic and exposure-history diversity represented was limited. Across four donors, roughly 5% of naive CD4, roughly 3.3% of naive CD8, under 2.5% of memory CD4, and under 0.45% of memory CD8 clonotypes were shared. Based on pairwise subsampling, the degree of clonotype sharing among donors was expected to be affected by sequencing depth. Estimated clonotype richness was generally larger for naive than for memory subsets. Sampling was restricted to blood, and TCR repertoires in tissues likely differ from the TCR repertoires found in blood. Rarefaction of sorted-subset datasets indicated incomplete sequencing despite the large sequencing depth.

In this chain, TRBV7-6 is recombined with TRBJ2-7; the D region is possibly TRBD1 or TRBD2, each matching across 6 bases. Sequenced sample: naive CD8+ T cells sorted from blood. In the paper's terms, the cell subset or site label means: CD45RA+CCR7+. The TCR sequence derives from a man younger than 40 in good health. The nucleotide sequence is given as TGTGCCAGCAGCACCTTGGGGGGACATCCGTACTTC. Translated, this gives CASSTLGGHPYF.